Each of the 30 T cell receptor beta chains below was sequenced from the same sample in a study of blood T cell repertoires in COVID-19. Clones were sequenced by immunoSEQ multiplex PCR, and TCRdb holds only the in-frame ones, with some missing. The table records a few hundred thousand clones, 89% of them present only once. The specimen was peripheral blood. The receptors were gathered from a man in his forties or fifties with acute or convalescent COVID-19.

The chain employs TRBV10-3 and TRBJ1-6, with TRBD1 identical over 9 bases. Trimming took 8 bases from V and 6 from J; bases not matched to a gene: 14. The CDR3 runs 17 residues. Germline CDR1 and CDR2: ENHRY and SYGVKD. CDR3 sequence: CAIGDRASLDGNSPLHF. The CDR3 nucleotides read TGTGCCATCGGGGACAGGGCGAGCTTAGACGGTAATTCACCCCTCCACTTT.

The sample holds one count of this clone. V gene TRBV5-6 combines with J gene TRBJ2-7; 8 bases fit TRBD1. The V gene end was trimmed by 4 bases and the J gene end by 5 bases; junction bases not matched to a gene: 5. Germline V CDR1 and CDR2: SGHDT, YYEEEE. The CDR3 is made up of 13 amino acids. The CDR3 DNA is TGTGCCAGCAGCATTACACAGGGGGACGAGCAGTACTTC. Protein sequence: CASSITQGDEQYF.

The V call is TRBV5-6, the J call TRBJ2-1; 7 bases are a match to TRBD2. The V gene's germline CDR1 is SGHDT and CDR2 YYEEEE. This CDR3 has 15 amino acids. V shed 2 bases, J shed 3 bases, and the junction held 5 bases outside the gene matches. CDR3 amino acids: CASSFLSGNYNEQFF. DNA for the CDR3: TGTGCCAGCAGCTTTCTAAGCGGGAACTACAATGAGCAGTTCTTC.

The chain is built from TRBV7-2 and TRBJ1-5, with 8 positions matching TRBD1. The CDR3 sequence is 17 residues long. Germline V lookup: CDR1 SGHTA, CDR2 FQGNSA. V shed 5 bases and J 0 bases; nucleotides not matched to a gene: 9. CDR3 bases: TGTGCCAGCAGCCCTGGGACAGGAGCTTATAGCAATCAGCCCCAGCATTTT. This codes for CASSPGTGAYSNQPQHF. Filled out from reference TRBV7-2 and TRBJ1-5, the complete variable domain reads GAGVSQSPSNKVTEKGKDVELRCDPISGHTALYWYRQSLGQGLEFLIYFQGNSAPDKSGLPSDRFSAERTGGSVSTLTIQRTQQEDSAVYLCASSPGTGAYSNQPQHFGDGTRLSIL.

This clone was recorded a few times. The chain has TRBV4-2 and TRBJ1-2, with 9 bases lining up with TRBD1. The CDR3 extends over 16 amino acids. Germline CDR1 reads LGHNA; CDR2 reads YNFKEQ. Losses at the gene ends were 0 bases for V and 7 bases for J; bases not matched to a gene: 9. This CDR3 is CASSQDPDRGFGGYTF. The CDR3 DNA follows: TGTGCCAGCAGCCAAGACCCGGACAGGGGTTTTGGTGGCTACACCTTC.

V is TRBV19 and J is TRBJ2-1, with 8 nucleotides matching TRBD2. The germline V gene encodes CDR1 LNHDA and CDR2 SQIVND (reference sequence). V was clipped by 7 bases and J by 4 bases; unmatched bases: 6. This CDR3 is built from 14 residues. CDR3 DNA sequence: TGTGCCAGTAATGCGGGGGGCTGGTACAATGAGCAGTTCTTC. The encoded protein is CASNAGGWYNEQFF.

This clone was recorded once. The V call is TRBV5-4, the J call TRBJ2-1; a possible D gene is TRBD2 (7 bases). The V gene's germline CDR1 is SGHNT and CDR2 YYREEE (reference sequence). V was clipped by 4 bases and J by 9 bases, with 17 bases between them. CDR3 length: 14 amino acids. Here the CDR3 DNA reads TGTGCCAGCAGCCGCGCGGGGGCCCCGGGTGAGCAGTTCTTC. Translated, it gives CASSRAGAPGEQFF. The whole variable domain, filled in from reference TRBV5-4 and TRBJ2-1, reads ETGVTQSPTHLIKTRGQQVTLRCSSQSGHNTVSWYQQALGQGPQFIFQYYREEENGRGNFPPRFSGLQFPNYSSELNVNALELDDSALYLCASSRAGAPGEQFFGPGTRLTVL.

The sample holds one count of this clone. This chain connects TRBV5-1 to TRBJ1-1; 8 bases align to TRBD1. J lost 4 bases, V lost 4 bases, and 3 bases had no gene match. Germline CDR1 and CDR2: SGHRS and YFSETQ. There are 13 residues in the CDR3. For the CDR3, the DNA is TGCGCCAGCAGCCAGACAGGGGTCACTGAAGCTTTCTTT. This gives the protein CASSQTGVTEAFF.

V and J are TRBV18 and TRBJ1-1; D not certain. V was clipped by 2 bases and J by 4 bases, with 14 bases between them. In germline, CDR1 is KGHSH, CDR2 LQKENI. This CDR3 region has 15 residues. CDR3 nucleotides: TGTGCCAGCTCACCAGCCGGGAGGTGGGGCACTGAAGCTTTCTTT. It translates to CASSPAGRWGTEAFF.

The chain has TRBV5-6 and TRBJ1-2; D perhaps matches TRBD1 (6 bases). The CDR3 is made up of 16 amino acids. Looked up from germline, CDR1 is SGHDT and CDR2 is YYEEEE. V was clipped by 0 bases and J by 4 bases, with 16 bases between them. The chain's CDR3 is CASSLAGQTSVYGYTF. Here the CDR3 DNA reads TGTGCCAGCAGCTTGGCCGGACAGACTTCCGTCTATGGCTACACCTTC.

The rearrangement uses TRBV10-3 and TRBJ2-7; 8 bases match TRBD1. The germline gives CDR1 ENHRY, CDR2 SYGVKD. The CDR3 has 14 residues. J gave up 6 bases and V 0 bases, and 4 bases lay outside the gene matches. CDR3 nucleotides: TGTGCCATCAGTGAGTCGCAGGGGGCCCGCGAGCAGTACTTC. Translated: CAISESQGAREQYF.

This chain connects TRBV6-5 to TRBJ1-2; D is uncertain. Germline lookup yields CDR1 MNHEY and CDR2 SVGAGI. This CDR3 comprises 14 residues. Trimming took 6 bases from V and 0 from J, leaving 11 bases between them. Here the CDR3 reads CASRLNTPNYGYTF. In DNA, the CDR3 is TGTGCCAGCAGGCTGAACACCCCTAACTATGGCTACACCTTC.

This clone came up a few times. In nucleotides, the CDR3 is TGTGCCAGCAGTCTAAGGAGCTCCTACGAGCAGTACTTC. As protein: CASSLRSSYEQYF. The V gene is TRBV3-1 (or the pseudogene TRBV3-2), the J gene TRBJ2-7, with unresolved D. This CDR3 is 13 amino acids long. V lost 6 bases and J lost 0, with 9 bases in between. Germline V lookup: CDR1 LGHDT, CDR2 YNNKEL (reference sequence).

Written as DNA, the CDR3 is TGTGCCAGCAGTGAATACCCGGGGAACACTGAAGCTTTCTTT. It is translated as CASSEYPGNTEAFF. This rearrangement joins TRBV25-1 to TRBJ1-1; no definite D call. CDR1 is MGHDK, CDR2 SYGVNS, per germline. This CDR3 spans 14 amino acids. V lost 0 bases and J 1 base, leaving 6 bases between the germline ends.

This rearrangement joins TRBV10-2 to TRBJ2-1; tentatively, D is TRBD2 (5 bases). The CDR3 has 18 residues. CDR1 is WSHSY and CDR2 is SAAADI in the germline V gene. V lost 5 bases and J 7 bases, leaving 27 bases between the germline ends. The CDR3 is CASSTPLIGRTGVNEQFF. CDR3 DNA: TGCGCCAGCAGTACCCCCTTGATCGGCAGGACCGGGGTTAATGAGCAGTTCTTC.

V usage is TRBV15 and J usage is TRBJ2-3; D uncertain. V was shortened by 5 bases and J by 2 bases, with 14 bases between the two germline ends. The CDR3 has 15 amino acids. Germline loops: CDR1 LNHNV, CDR2 YYDKDF (reference sequence). The CDR3, as DNA: TGTGCCACCAGCGCGTGGTCTTCCTCCACAGATACGCAGTATTTT. It codes for CATSAWSSSTDTQYF.

The J gene is TRBJ2-1, the V gene TRBV5-6; D is possibly TRBD2 (6 bases). The CDR3 runs to 15 residues. CDR1 and CDR2 (germline): SGHDT, YYEEEE. The V end lost 0 bases, the J end lost 4 bases, and 11 bases lay between the germline ends. CDR3 DNA: TGTGCCAGCAGCTTGGGGCAGGGACTGTACAATGAGCAGTTCTTC. Translated, it gives CASSLGQGLYNEQFF.

The rearrangement joins TRBV19 to TRBJ1-3, with D hard to call. CDR3 length: 14 residues. The V gene's germline CDR1 is LNHDA and CDR2 SQIVND (reference sequence). Deletions cut 4 bases from V and 0 bases from J, with 7 bases between. CDR3 amino acids: CASSSVVSGNTIYF. CDR3 nucleotides: TGTGCCAGTAGTAGCGTTGTCTCTGGAAACACCATATATTTT.

The rearrangement links TRBV6-5 to TRBJ2-7, with TRBD1 identical over 9 bases. This CDR3 is 15 amino acids long. V gave up 0 bases and J gave up 3 bases; unmatched junction bases: 3. Germline CDR1 and CDR2: MNHEY and SVGAGI. The CDR3 DNA is TGTGCCAGCAGTTACTCGGGGACAGGGAACTACGAGCAGTACTTC. Its translation is CASSYSGTGNYEQYF.

A note on this clone: At one of its ends the junction is not consistent with the germline gene, which may arise from a read error. J is TRBJ1-1 and V is TRBV10-1; 8 nucleotides line up with TRBD1. The germline gives CDR1 WNHNN, CDR2 SYGVQD (reference sequence). This CDR3 has 13 amino acids. The CDR3 region has the DNA TGCGCCAGCAGACGGACAGGGAACACTGAAACTTTCTTT. Its translation: CASRRTGNTETFF.

The rearrangement joins TRBV5-1 to TRBJ2-3; possible D gene TRBD2, 6 bases. The CDR3 runs 15 residues. CDR1 and CDR2 (germline): SGHRS, YFSETQ. The V and J ends lost 0 bases and 8 bases respectively, with 16 bases between them. CDR3 in amino acids: CASSLGGDPAGTQYF. The CDR3 coding sequence is TGCGCCAGCAGCTTGGGGGGGGACCCCGCAGGTACGCAGTATTTT.

This clone was seen a single time. For the CDR3, the DNA is TGCAGTGCTAGTATTTCTAGCGGGGGGGGAGGGACCCAGTACTTC. Amino acids: CSASISSGGGGTQYF. The V call is TRBV20-1, the J call TRBJ2-5; 12 nucleotides agree with TRBD2. CDR1 is DFQATT and CDR2 is SNEGSKA in the germline V gene (reference sequence). V lost 3 bases, J lost 7 bases, and 9 bases stayed unmatched. This CDR3 comprises 15 residues.

This clone has just one count. The V call is TRBV4-1, the J call TRBJ2-7; no clear D gene. Trimming removed 0 bases from V and 3 bases from J, with 12 bases in between. Germline V CDR1 and CDR2: MGHRA, YSYEKL. The CDR3 length is 15 residues. CDR3 sequence (DNA): TGCGCCAGCAGCCAAGAGGCAGGTGGGTACTACGAGCAGTACTTC. Its translation is CASSQEAGGYYEQYF.

The rearrangement joins TRBV5-8 to TRBJ2-3, with 9 bases lining up with TRBD1. Per the germline V gene, CDR1 is SGHTS and CDR2 is YDEGEE. The CDR3 length is 16 residues. V shed 4 bases and J 5 bases; nucleotides not matched to a gene: 11. The CDR3 protein is CASSPTTTGGIDTQYF. CDR3 DNA: TGTGCCAGCAGCCCGACCACGACAGGGGGAATAGATACGCAGTATTTT.

This chain links TRBV29-1 with TRBJ1-4, with a weak D call TRBD1 (5 bases). Germline lookup yields CDR1 SQVTM and CDR2 ANQGSEA. Trimming shortened V by 4 bases and J by 7 bases, and 10 bases separated the two germline ends. The CDR3 loop spans 12 amino acids. CDR3 nucleotide sequence: TGCAGCGTTGGCGGGGGTTCTGAAAAACTGTTTTTT. It codes for CSVGGGSEKLFF.

The V gene is TRBV7-2, the J gene TRBJ1-2; 9 positions agree with TRBD1. V was clipped by 5 bases and J by 7 bases; unmatched bases: 8. The CDR3 runs to 14 residues. Germline CDR1 and CDR2: SGHTA and FQGNSA. The CDR3 bases are TGTGCCAGCAGCACCGACAGGGGGATCGGTGGCTACACCTTC. Translating gives CASSTDRGIGGYTF.

The chain recombines TRBV6-5 with TRBJ1-4; a weak D match, TRBD1 (6 bases). Germline V gene lookup returns CDR1 MNHEY and CDR2 SVGAGI. Deletions cut 6 bases from V and 4 bases from J, with 12 bases between. The CDR3 loop spans 14 amino acids. CDR3 sequence: CASRTTGINEKLFF. As DNA, the CDR3 is TGTGCCAGCAGGACAACAGGGATTAATGAAAAACTGTTTTTT.

The chain employs TRBV6-1 and TRBJ2-5, with a tentative D call TRBD2 (7 bases). Germline lookup yields CDR1 MNHNS and CDR2 SASEGT. Trimming cost V 2 bases and J 0 bases, with 19 bases left between them. The CDR3 contains 18 residues. The CDR3 DNA follows: TGTGCCAGCAGTGAAATTGACCGAGCGGGACACAACCAAGAGACCCAGTACTTC. This encodes CASSEIDRAGHNQETQYF.

CDR3 in DNA: TGTGCCAGCAGCTTAGAGGCGCGGGGGGGAAGAGATACGCAGTATTTT. It codes for CASSLEARGGRDTQYF. The rearrangement links TRBV7-8 to TRBJ2-3; 9 nucleotides line up with TRBD2. The CDR3 totals 16 residues. The germline V gene encodes CDR1 SGHVS and CDR2 FQNEAQ. Unmatched junction bases numbered 7, after V lost 1 base and J lost 5 bases.

The chain has TRBV5-5 and TRBJ2-5; possible D gene TRBD1, 6 bases. Trimming stripped 4 bases from V and 1 base from J, with 14 bases between. Germline V gives CDR1 SGHKS, CDR2 YYEKEE (reference sequence). The CDR3 totals 15 residues. The CDR3 nucleotides read TGTGCCAGCAGCCTCTTCCCCAGGGGCCAAGAGACCCAGTACTTC. Protein: CASSLFPRGQETQYF. Full variable domain (missing parts from reference TRBV5-5 and TRBJ2-5): DAGVTQSPTHLIKTRGQQVTLRCSPISGHKSVSWYQQVLGQGPQFIFQYYEKEERGRGNFPDRFSARQFPNYSSELNVNALLLGDSALYLCASSLFPRGQETQYFGPGTRLLVL.